The T cell receptor (beta chain) under discussion was sequenced for a study of cytomegalovirus exposure and HLA in healthy donors. Regarding the study as a whole: Presence/absence analyses supposed approximately even sequencing depth among donors. A later analysis found most CMV-associated TCR beta chains apparently HLA-restricted.

CDR1 is SGDLS, CDR2 YYNGEE, per germline. The CDR3 extends over 14 amino acids. The junction had 4 bases not matched to a gene; V was cut back by 3 bases and J by 2 bases. The PCR had 60 Vbeta and 13 Jbeta primers. Generated by immunoSEQ multiplex PCR, the TCRdb table keeps only in-frame clones and is missing some. The sample holds about 150,000 clones; approximately 90% are singletons and the top ten take around 5.2%. Points on this clone: The antigen is unknown.

The V call is TRBV9, the J call TRBJ1-2; 7 bases agree with TRBD1. This clonotype was sampled from a woman in her 30s in good health and CMV-seronegative. The sample taken for sequencing was PBMCs. CDR3 sequence reads: CASSEGQLNYGYTF. The CDR3 nucleotides read TGTGCCAGCAGCGAGGGACAGTTAAACTATGGCTACACCTTC.